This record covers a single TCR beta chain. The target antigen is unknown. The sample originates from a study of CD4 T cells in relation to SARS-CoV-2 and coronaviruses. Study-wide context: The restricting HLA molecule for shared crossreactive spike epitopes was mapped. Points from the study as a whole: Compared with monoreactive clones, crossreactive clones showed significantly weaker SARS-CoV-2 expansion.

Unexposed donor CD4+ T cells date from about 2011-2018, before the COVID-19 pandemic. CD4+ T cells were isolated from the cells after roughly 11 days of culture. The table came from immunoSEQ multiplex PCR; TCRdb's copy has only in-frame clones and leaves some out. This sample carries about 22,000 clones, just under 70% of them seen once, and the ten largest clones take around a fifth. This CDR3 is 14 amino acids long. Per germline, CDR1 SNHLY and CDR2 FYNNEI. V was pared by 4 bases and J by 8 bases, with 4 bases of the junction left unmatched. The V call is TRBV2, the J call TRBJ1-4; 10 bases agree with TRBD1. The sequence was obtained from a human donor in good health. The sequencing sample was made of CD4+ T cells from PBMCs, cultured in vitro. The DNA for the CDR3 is TGTGCCAGCAGTGTACTGACAGGGGGCGAAAAACTGTTTTTT. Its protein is CASSVLTGGEKLFF.